This TCR beta chain was profiled in a study of control samples from healthy donors and cancer patients. Profiling relied on immunoSEQ multiplex PCR, and the TCRdb table lists in-frame clones only, not all of them. This table holds 150,000 to 200,000 clones, roughly 90% found once. This CDR3 is built from 14 residues. Trimming shortened V by 2 bases and J by 3 bases, and 10 bases separated the two germline ends. Germline V CDR1 and CDR2: SNHLY, FYNNEI. V usage is TRBV2 and J usage is TRBJ2-5; maybe TRBD1 (6 bases). The sample comprised blood. This receptor was taken from a woman aged 50 to 60 in good health. CDR3 protein: CASSERTGKETQYF. The CDR3, as DNA: TGTGCCAGCAGTGAACGAACAGGGAAAGAGACCCAGTACTTC.